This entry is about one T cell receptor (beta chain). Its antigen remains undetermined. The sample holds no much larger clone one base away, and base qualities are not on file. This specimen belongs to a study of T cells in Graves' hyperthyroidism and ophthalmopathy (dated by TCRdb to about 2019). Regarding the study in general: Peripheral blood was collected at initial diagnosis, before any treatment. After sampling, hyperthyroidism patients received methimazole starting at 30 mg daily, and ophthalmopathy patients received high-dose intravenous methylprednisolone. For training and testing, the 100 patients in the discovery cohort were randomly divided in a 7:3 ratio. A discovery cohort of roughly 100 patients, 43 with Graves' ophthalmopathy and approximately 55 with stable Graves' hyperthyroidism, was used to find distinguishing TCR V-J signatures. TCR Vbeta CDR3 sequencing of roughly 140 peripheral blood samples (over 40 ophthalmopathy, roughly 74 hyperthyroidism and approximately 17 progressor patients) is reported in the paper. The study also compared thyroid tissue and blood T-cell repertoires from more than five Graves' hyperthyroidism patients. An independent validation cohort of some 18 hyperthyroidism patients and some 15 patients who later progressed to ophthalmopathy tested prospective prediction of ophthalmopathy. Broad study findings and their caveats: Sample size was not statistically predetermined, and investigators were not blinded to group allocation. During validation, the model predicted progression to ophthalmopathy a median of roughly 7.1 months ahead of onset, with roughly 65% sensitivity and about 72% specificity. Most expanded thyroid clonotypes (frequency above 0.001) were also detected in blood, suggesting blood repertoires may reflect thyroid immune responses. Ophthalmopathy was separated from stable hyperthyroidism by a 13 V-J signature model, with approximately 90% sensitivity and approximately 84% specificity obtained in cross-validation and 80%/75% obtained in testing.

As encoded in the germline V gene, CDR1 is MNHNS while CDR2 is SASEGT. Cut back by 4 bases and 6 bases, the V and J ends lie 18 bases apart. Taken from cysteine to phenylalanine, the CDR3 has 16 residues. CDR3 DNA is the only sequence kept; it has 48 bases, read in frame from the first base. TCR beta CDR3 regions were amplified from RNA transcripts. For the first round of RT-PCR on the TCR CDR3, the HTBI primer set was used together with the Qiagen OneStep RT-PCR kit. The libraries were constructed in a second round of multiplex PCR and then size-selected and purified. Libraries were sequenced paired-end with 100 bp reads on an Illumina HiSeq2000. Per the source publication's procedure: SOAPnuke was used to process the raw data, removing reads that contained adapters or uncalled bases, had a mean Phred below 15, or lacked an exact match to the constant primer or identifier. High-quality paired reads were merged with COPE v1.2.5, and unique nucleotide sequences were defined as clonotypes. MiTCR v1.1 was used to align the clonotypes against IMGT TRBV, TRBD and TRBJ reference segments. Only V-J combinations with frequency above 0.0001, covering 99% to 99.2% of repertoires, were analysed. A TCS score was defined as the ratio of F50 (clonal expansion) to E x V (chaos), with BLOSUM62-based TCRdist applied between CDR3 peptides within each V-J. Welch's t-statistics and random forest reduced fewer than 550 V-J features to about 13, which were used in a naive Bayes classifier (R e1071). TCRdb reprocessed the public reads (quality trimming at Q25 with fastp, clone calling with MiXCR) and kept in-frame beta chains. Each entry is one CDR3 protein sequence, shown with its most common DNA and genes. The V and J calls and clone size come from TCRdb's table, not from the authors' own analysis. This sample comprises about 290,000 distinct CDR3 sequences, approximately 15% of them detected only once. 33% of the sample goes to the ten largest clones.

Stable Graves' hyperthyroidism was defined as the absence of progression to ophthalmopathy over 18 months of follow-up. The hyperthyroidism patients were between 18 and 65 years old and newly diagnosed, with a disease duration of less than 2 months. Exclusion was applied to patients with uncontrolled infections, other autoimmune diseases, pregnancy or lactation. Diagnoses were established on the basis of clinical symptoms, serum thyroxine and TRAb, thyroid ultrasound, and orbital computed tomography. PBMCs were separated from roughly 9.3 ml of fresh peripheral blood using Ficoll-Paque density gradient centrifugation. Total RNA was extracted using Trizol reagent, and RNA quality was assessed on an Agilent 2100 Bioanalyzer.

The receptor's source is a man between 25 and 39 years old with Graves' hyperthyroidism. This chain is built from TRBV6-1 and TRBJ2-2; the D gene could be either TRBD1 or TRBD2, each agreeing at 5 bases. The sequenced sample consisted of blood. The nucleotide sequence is TGTGCCAGCAGTGCCGAGGGGTCAGGGCGCTCCGGGGAGCTGTTTTTT. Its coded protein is CASSAEGSGRSGELFF.